The clone carrying this T cell receptor (beta chain) was found many times. Its antigen is still unknown. 5'RACE with 10-nucleotide random UMIs produced the cDNA. In each sequencing run, over 180 million TCR-beta sequences were generated from 15-18 subjects. Each CDR3 protein is one row after TCRdb ran MiXCR on the 5' RACE reads. The repertoire has around 65,000 distinct CDR3 sequences, 5.2% of them found once; the top ten carry about 5.3%. V lost 3 bases, J lost 0 bases, and 8 bases lay in between. The CDR3 runs to 14 residues. Germline CDR1 reads SGHRS; CDR2 reads YFSETQ. Unsorted libraries came from 2 million PBMCs stored at -80 °C. This record belongs to a study of neurological immune-mediated disorders. Study observations and caveats: Phylogenetically, 18 of 34 multiple sclerosis patients' repertoires fell into one related-CDR3 cluster, a possible signature.

The gene calls are TRBV5-1 and TRBJ2-3; D call uncertain. The specimen was PBMCs. This TCR came from a human donor with multiple sclerosis. The donor label of this sample is uncertain. The CDR3 DNA follows: TGCGCCAGCAGCTCGATGACTAGCACAGATACGCAGTATTTT. The encoded protein is CASSSMTSTDTQYF.